What follows describes a single T cell receptor beta chain. Its antigen remains unknown. This entry is derived from a study of T cells in localized non-small cell lung cancer. Study-wide results and caveats: Because sequencing included only one region (of the tumor), heterogeneity remains possible. Elevated blood T cell density was associated with longer overall survival.

Trimming shortened V by 3 bases and J by 3 bases, and 15 bases separated the two germline ends. CDR3 length: 16 amino acids. Germline loops: CDR1 SGHNT, CDR2 YENEEA. Libraries were prepared by immunoSEQ multiplex PCR; TCRdb keeps only in-frame clonotypes and omits some of them. The table includes about 2,800 clones, 23% detected once. Sequences were derived from normal lung tissue next to the tumor, sampled before any cancer treatment. The clonotype originates from a woman between 35 and 70 years old with stage I lung adenocarcinoma. The chain joins TRBV11-3 to TRBJ1-5, with D possibly being TRBD1 (6 bases). CDR3 DNA sequence: TGTGCCAGCAGCTTGGGGTGGGACACGTTCAATCAGCCCCAGCATTTT. Its protein product is CASSLGWDTFNQPQHF.